Following are 18 T cell receptor beta chains from one sample sequenced in a study of shared clonotypes between healthy human individuals. CD8 cells regarded as naive lacked CD45RO, were positively chosen for CCR7, and omitted terminally differentiated effector memory CD45RA+ cells. The protocol was immunoSEQ multiplex PCR, while the TCRdb copy is restricted to in-frame clones and leaves out a portion. The sample has hundreds of thousands of clones; about 92% are singletons. The sample taken for sequencing was naive CD8+ T cells sorted from blood. These receptors were obtained from a man between 25 and 39 years old in good health.

This clone was picked up a small number of times. The same CDR3 also results from other DNA sequences found in this sample. The V call is TRBV9, the J call TRBJ2-3; D gene ambiguous. The length of the CDR3 is 13 residues. CDR1 and CDR2 from the germline V gene are SGDLS and YYNGEE. Deletions cut 0 bases from V and 1 base from J, with 3 bases between. The CDR3 sequence is CASSVGRTDTQYF. In DNA form, the CDR3 reads TGTGCCAGCAGCGTAGGCCGCACAGATACGCAGTATTTT.

The chain combines TRBV6-5 with TRBJ2-7; 13 bases are a match to TRBD2. Germline V gene sequence: CDR1 MNHEY, CDR2 SVGAGI. V dropped 1 base and J dropped 6; count of bases not matched to a gene: 6. This CDR3 is built from 16 residues. The CDR3 is CASSYYSGLAGVEQYF. CDR3 bases: TGTGCCAGCAGTTACTACTCCGGACTAGCGGGAGTCGAGCAGTACTTC.

The chain combines TRBV4-1 with TRBJ2-3; D uncertain. Germline V CDR1 and CDR2: MGHRA, YSYEKL. CDR3 size: 12 residues. V was clipped by 0 bases and J by 12 bases, with 10 bases between them. This CDR3 reads CASSQESGPQYF. Written as DNA, the CDR3 is TGCGCCAGCAGCCAAGAATCAGGTCCCCAGTATTTT.

The V call is TRBV29-1, the J call TRBJ2-7; 9 bases are shared with TRBD1. CDR1 SQVTM and CDR2 ANQGSEA come from the germline V gene. Trimming at V came to 7 bases and at J to 4 bases, leaving 41 bases not matched to a gene. CDR3 length: 24 amino acids. The CDR3 DNA is TGCAGCGCACCCGGGACAGGGTATCATTTAGGCCCCGGAACTGGAGGGGGACGATTTTACGAGCAGTACTTC. Protein product: CSAPGTGYHLGPGTGGGRFYEQYF.

The CDR3 nucleotides are TGTGCCAGCAGAGGACTGGAGACCTACGAGCAGTACTTC. Translated: CASRGLETYEQYF. The V and J genes are TRBV28 and TRBJ2-7, with D perhaps TRBD2 (5 bases). This CDR3 comprises 13 residues. With 6 bases removed from V and 2 bases from J, the gap between germline ends came to 11 bases. Germline CDR1 and CDR2: MDHEN and SYDVKM.

This rearrangement joins TRBV27 to TRBJ2-7; possible D gene TRBD2, 5 bases. V lost 4 bases to trimming and J lost 2 bases, with 21 bases between them. Germline lookup yields CDR1 MNHEY and CDR2 SMNVEV (reference sequence). This CDR3 is built from 17 residues. The CDR3 protein is CASSSYPLVGVPYEQYF. The CDR3 bases are TGTGCCAGCAGTTCCTACCCTCTGGTGGGAGTGCCCTACGAGCAGTACTTC.

In its sample, this clone was seen once. The CDR3 sequence is CASSFPDSYEQYF. In DNA, the CDR3 is TGTGCCAGTAGTTTCCCCGACTCCTACGAGCAGTACTTC. The rearrangement uses TRBV19 and TRBJ2-7, with D hard to call. The CDR3 is 13 amino acids. Germline lookup yields CDR1 LNHDA and CDR2 SQIVND (reference sequence). Trimming shortened V by 5 bases and J by 0 bases, and 8 bases separated the two germline ends.

This chain joins TRBV4-1 and TRBJ1-2; no definite D call. The V gene's germline CDR1 is MGHRA and CDR2 YSYEKL. The V gene lost 4 bases and the J gene lost 2 bases, with 20 bases spanning the gap. The CDR3 has 17 residues. The CDR3 DNA sequence: TGCGCCAGCAGCCTATTCAGTCGCGTCAGAGAAAACTATGGCTACACCTTC. As protein: CASSLFSRVRENYGYTF.

The genes are TRBV19 and TRBJ2-7, with 7 bases identical to TRBD2. The CDR3 runs to 14 residues. From germline, CDR1 is LNHDA and CDR2 SQIVND (reference sequence). J gave up 0 bases and V 9 bases, and 8 bases lay outside the gene matches. As DNA, the CDR3 is TGTGCCAGCAAAAGGGAGGGGAGCTCCTACGAGCAGTACTTC. Residues: CASKREGSSYEQYF.

V is TRBV6-6 and J is TRBJ1-1, with D unresolved. This CDR3 is 15 amino acids long. The V gene lost 6 bases and the J gene lost 1 base, with 15 bases spanning the gap. CDR1 is MNHNY and CDR2 is SVGAGI in the germline V gene (reference sequence). CDR3 in DNA: TGTGCCAGCAGGGAGAAGGGTGGGAAGAACACTGAAGCTTTCTTT. It specifies CASREKGGKNTEAFF.

The V and J genes are TRBV28 and TRBJ2-1, with D perhaps matching TRBD2 (6 bases). The CDR3 sequence is 17 residues long. The germline V gene has CDR1 MDHEN and CDR2 SYDVKM. V gave up 5 bases and J gave up 5 bases, with 22 bases separating them. The CDR3 bases are TGTGCCAGCAGTCGCCCTTTAGCGGAAAAGGGGAACAATGAGCAGTTCTTC. Translation gives CASSRPLAEKGNNEQFF. Drawing the rest from reference TRBV28 and TRBJ2-1, the complete variable domain is DVKVTQSSRYLVKRTGEKVFLECVQDMDHENMFWYRQDPGLGLRLIYFSYDVKMKEKGDIPEGYSVSREKKERFSLILESASTNQTSMYLCASSRPLAEKGNNEQFFGPGTRLTVL.

The chain links TRBV27 to TRBJ2-3, with TRBD2 matching 10 bases. This CDR3 is 15 amino acids long. CDR1 MNHEY and CDR2 SMNVEV come from the germline V gene (reference sequence). V trimming: 8 bases; J trimming: 7 bases; junction bases outside the gene matches: 12. The CDR3 loop reads CASCMGASGSNTQYF. The DNA for the CDR3 is TGTGCCAGCTGTATGGGGGCTAGCGGGAGTAATACGCAGTATTTT.

V gene TRBV28 combines with J gene TRBJ2-7, with TRBD2 matching 7 bases. J lost 2 bases, V lost 2 bases, and 6 bases had no gene match. The CDR3 is made up of 15 amino acids. Per germline, CDR1 MDHEN and CDR2 SYDVKM. This CDR3 is CASSLPPSGAYEQYF. The CDR3 DNA reads as TGTGCCAGCAGTTTACCCCCTAGCGGTGCCTACGAGCAGTACTTC.

The genes are TRBV6-5 and TRBJ1-2, with TRBD1 matching 8 bases. In germline, CDR1 is MNHEY, CDR2 SVGAGI. V lost 0 bases to trimming and J lost 1 base; unmatched junction nucleotides: 4. The CDR3 is 16 residues long. CDR3 sequence: CASSYSGTGNNYGYTF. The CDR3 DNA reads TGTGCCAGCAGTTACTCCGGGACAGGAAATAACTATGGCTACACCTTC.

The chain employs TRBV27 and TRBJ1-1, with 12 bases lining up with TRBD1. The germline V gene encodes CDR1 MNHEY and CDR2 SMNVEV (reference sequence). After removal of 8 bases from V and 5 bases from J, the junction contained 6 bases not matched to a gene. The CDR3 is made up of 14 amino acids. CDR3 nucleotides: TGTGCCAGCCGGGACAGGGGGCGTGAAACTGAAGCTTTCTTT. Protein sequence: CASRDRGRETEAFF.

J is TRBJ1-2 and V is TRBV7-9; 8 nucleotides line up with TRBD1. CDR1 and CDR2 (germline): SEHNR, FQNEAQ (reference sequence). The CDR3 totals 15 residues. The J segment lost 7 bases and the V segment lost 4 bases, leaving 11 bases of the junction unmatched. CDR3 sequence reads: CASSSTGGLDPGYTF. The CDR3 nucleotides are TGTGCCAGCAGCTCCACAGGGGGGCTGGACCCTGGCTACACCTTC.

The chain employs TRBV29-1 and TRBJ1-2; perhaps TRBD1 as D (5 bases). This CDR3 is built from 12 residues. V was cut by 3 bases and J by 3 bases, with 8 bases left in between. The germline V gene encodes CDR1 SQVTM and CDR2 ANQGSEA. CDR3 bases: TGCAGCGTTGATCGGGACGACTATGGCTACACCTTC. Its protein product is CSVDRDDYGYTF. The variable domain in full, with the rest retrieved from reference TRBV29-1 and TRBJ1-2, is SAVISQKPSRDICQRGTSLTIQCQVDSQVTMMFWYRQQPGQSLTLIATANQGSEATYESGFVIDKFPISRPNLTFSTLTVSNMSPEDSSIYLCSVDRDDYGYTFGSGTRLTVV.

V and J are TRBV7-9 and TRBJ2-7; possible D gene TRBD2, 5 bases. The CDR3 runs to 15 residues. The V end lost 5 bases, the J end lost 2 bases, and 16 bases lay between the germline ends. Germline loops: CDR1 SEHNR, CDR2 FQNEAQ (reference sequence). The CDR3 spells CASSAYSAITYEQYF. The DNA of the CDR3 is TGTGCCAGCAGCGCATATAGCGCGATTACCTACGAGCAGTACTTC.